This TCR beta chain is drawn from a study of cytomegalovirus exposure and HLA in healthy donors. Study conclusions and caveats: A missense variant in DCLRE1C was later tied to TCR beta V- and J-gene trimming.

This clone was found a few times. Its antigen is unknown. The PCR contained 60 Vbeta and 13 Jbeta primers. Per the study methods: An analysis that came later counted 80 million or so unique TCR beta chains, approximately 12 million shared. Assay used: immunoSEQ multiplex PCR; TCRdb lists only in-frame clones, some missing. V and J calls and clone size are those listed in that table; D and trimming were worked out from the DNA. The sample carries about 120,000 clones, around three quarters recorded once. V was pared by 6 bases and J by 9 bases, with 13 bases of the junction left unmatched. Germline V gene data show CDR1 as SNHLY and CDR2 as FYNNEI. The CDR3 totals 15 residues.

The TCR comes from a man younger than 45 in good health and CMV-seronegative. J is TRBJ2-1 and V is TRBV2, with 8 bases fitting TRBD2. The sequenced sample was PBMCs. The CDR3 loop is CASSVDGLAGGEQFF. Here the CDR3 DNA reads TGTGCCAGCAGCGTCGACGGACTAGCTGGCGGTGAGCAGTTCTTC. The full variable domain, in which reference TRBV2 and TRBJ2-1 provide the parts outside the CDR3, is EPEVTQTPSHQVTQMGQEVILRCVPISNHLYFYWYRQILGQKVEFLVSFYNNEISEKSEIFDDQFSVERPDGSNFTLKIRSTKLEDSAMYFCASSVDGLAGGEQFFGPGTRLTVL.